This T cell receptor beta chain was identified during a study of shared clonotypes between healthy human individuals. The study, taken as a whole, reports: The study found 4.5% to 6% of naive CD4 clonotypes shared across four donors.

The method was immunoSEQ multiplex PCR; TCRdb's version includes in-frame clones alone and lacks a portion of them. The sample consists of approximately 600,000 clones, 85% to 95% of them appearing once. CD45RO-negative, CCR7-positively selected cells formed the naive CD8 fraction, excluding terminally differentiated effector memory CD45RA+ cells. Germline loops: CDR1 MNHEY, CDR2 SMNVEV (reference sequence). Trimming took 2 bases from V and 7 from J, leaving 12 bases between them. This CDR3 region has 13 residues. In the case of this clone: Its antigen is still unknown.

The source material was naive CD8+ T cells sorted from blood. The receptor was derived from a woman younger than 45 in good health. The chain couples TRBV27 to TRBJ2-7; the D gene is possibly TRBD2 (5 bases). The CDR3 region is CASSLSISGEQYF. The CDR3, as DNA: TGTGCCAGCAGTTTAAGTATCTCGGGGGAGCAGTACTTC.